The clone carrying this TCR beta chain has only a few counts. The trim removed 5 bases at V and 2 bases at J, leaving 7 bases unmatched. The CDR3 loop spans 15 amino acids. This entry belongs to a study of patients and donors after allogeneic stem cell transplantation. MiXCR, applied by TCRdb to the RT-PCR reads, yields one record per CDR3 protein. The sample shows around 200,000 distinct CDR3 sequences, about 38% of them seen only once. Sequencing was carried out using blood, either unsorted or a sorted T cell fraction (not recorded which). This TCR was recovered from a human donor who was either an allogeneic HSCT recipient or a stem cell or donor lymphocyte infusion donor (not recorded which). It is not recorded whose cells these are; they may come from a transplant donor. The chain employs TRBV12-3 or TRBV12-4 and TRBJ1-2, with 8 bases matching TRBD1. The CDR3 spells CASSGTGNSNYGYTF. The DNA for the CDR3 is TGTGCCAGCAGTGGGACAGGCAACTCCAACTATGGCTACACCTTC.